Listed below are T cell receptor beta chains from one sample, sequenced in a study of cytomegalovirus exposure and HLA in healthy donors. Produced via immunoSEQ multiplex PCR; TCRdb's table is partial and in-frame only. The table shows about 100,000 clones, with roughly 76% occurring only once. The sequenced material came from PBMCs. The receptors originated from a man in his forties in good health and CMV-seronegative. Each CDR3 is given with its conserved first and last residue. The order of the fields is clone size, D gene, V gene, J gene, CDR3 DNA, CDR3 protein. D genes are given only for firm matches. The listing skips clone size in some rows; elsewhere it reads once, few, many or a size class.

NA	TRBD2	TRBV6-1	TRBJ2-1	TGTGCCAGCAGTGGTAGACTAGCATGGTCCTACAATGAGCAGTTCTTC	CASSGRLAWSYNEQFF
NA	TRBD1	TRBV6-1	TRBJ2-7	TGTGCCAGCAGAACTGGGACAGGGGGCAGCGACGAGCAGTACTTC	CASRTGTGGSDEQYF
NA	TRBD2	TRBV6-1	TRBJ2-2	TGTGCCAGCAGTGAACAGGTTACTAGCGGAAACACCGGGGAGCTGTTTTTT	CASSEQVTSGNTGELFF
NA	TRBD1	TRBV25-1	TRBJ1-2	TGTGCCAGCAGCGGACAGGGTGGCTACACCTTC	CASSGQGGYTF
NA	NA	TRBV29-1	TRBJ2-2	TGCAGCGTTGAACCTGGGACAAACACCGGGGAGCTGTTTTTT	CSVEPGTNTGELFF
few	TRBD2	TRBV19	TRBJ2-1	TGTGCCAGTAGTGCAGGGAGGTTGGGAGCGGGGGGGATAAGGGATGAGCAGTTCTTC	CASSAGRLGAGGIRDEQFF
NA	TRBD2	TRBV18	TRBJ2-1	TGTGCCAGCTCACAGGTGACTAGCGGGGACAATGAGCAGTTCTTC	CASSQVTSGDNEQFF
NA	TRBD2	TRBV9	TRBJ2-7	TGTGCCAGCAGCGCGGGAGCGGGAGCCTACGAGCAGTACTTC	CASSAGAGAYEQYF
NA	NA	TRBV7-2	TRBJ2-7	TGTGCCAGCAGCTTAAGCGGCAGCTCGTACTCCTACGAGCAGTACTTC	CASSLSGSSYSYEQYF
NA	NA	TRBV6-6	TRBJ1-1	TGTGCCAGCAGTTACTCGGCGAACACTGAAGCTTTCTTT	CASSYSANTEAFF
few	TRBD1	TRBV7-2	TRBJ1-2	TGTGCCAGCAGCAGGCAGGGGGCAGGAGACACCATCTATGGCTACACCTTC	CASSRQGAGDTIYGYTF
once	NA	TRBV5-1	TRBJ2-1	TGCGCCAGCAGCCCTGCGGGACTTCTTGGGGAGCAGTTCTTC	CASSPAGLLGEQFF
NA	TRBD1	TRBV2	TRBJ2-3	TGTGCCAGCAGTACCGGGACAGAGAGCACAGATACGCAGTATTTT	CASSTGTESTDTQYF
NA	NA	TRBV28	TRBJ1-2	TGTGCCAGCAGTTCGGCCGGACAGAAATATGGCTACACCTTC	CASSSAGQKYGYTF
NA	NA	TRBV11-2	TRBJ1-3	TGTGCCAGCAGGCGGTCTGGAAACACCATATATTTT	CASRRSGNTIYF
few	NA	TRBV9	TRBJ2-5	TGTGCCAGCAGCCCCCAGCTAGCCGGGACCCAGTACTTC	CASSPQLAGTQYF
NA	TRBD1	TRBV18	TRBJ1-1	TGTGCCAGCTCACCCCAGGGGGACACTGAAGCTTTCTTT	CASSPQGDTEAFF
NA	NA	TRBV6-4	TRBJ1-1	TGTGCCAGCAGTGACCATTACGGACAGACGATGAACACTGAAGCTTTCTTT	CASSDHYGQTMNTEAFF
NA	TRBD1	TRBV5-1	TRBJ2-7	TGCGCCAGCAGCCGACAGGGAGAGAGCTACGAGCAGTACTTC	CASSRQGESYEQYF
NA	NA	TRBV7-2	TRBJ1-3	TGTGCCAGCAGCCCGGAGTATGGAAACACCATATATTTT	CASSPEYGNTIYF
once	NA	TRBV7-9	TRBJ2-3	TGTGCCAGCAGCTCCCTAGATACGCAGTATTTT	CASSSLDTQYF
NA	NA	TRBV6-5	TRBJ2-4	TGTGCCACCACAGGGTTACTCAAAAACATTCAGTACTTC	CATTGLLKNIQYF